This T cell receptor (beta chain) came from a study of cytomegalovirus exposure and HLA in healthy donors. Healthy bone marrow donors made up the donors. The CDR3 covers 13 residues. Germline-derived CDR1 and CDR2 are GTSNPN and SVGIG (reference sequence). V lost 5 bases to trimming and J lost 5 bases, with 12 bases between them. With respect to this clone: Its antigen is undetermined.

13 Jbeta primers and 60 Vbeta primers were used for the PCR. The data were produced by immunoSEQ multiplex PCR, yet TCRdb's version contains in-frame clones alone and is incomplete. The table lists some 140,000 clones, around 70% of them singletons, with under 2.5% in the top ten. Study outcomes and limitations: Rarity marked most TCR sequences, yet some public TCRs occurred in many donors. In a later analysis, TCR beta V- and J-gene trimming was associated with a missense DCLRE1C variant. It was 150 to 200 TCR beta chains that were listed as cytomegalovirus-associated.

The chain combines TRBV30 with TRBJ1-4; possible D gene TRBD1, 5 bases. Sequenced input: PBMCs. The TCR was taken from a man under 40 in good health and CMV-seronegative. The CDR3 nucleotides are TGTGCCTGGTACGACAGTCTAAATGAAAAACTGTTTTTT. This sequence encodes CAWYDSLNEKLFF.